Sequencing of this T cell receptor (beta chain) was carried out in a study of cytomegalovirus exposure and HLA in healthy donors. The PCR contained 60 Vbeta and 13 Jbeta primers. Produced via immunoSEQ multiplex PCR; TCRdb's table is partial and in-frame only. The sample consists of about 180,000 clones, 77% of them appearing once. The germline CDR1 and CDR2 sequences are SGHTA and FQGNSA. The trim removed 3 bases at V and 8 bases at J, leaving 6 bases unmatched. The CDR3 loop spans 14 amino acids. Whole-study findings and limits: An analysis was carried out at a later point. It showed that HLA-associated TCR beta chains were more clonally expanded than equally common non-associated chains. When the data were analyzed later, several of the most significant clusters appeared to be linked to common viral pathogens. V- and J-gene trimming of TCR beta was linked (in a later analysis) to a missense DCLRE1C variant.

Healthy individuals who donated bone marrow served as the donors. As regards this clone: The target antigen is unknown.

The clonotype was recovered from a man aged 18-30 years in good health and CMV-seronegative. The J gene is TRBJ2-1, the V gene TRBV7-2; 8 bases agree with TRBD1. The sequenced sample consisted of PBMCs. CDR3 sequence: CASSLVTGGHEQFF. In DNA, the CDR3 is TGTGCCAGCAGCTTGGTCACAGGGGGGCATGAGCAGTTCTTC.